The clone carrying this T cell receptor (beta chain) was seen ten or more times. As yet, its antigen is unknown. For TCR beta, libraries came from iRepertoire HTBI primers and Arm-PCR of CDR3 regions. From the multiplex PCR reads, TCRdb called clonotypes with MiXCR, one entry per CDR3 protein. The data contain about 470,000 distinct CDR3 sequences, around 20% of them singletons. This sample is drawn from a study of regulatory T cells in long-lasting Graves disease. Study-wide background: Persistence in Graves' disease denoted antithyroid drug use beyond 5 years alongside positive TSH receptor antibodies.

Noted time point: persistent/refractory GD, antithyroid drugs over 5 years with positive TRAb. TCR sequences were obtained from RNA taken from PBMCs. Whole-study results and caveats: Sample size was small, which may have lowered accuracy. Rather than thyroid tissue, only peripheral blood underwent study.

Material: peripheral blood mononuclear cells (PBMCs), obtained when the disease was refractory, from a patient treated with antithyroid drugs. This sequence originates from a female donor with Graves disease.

CDR3 DNA: TGCGCCAGCAGCCTCCGCCCGCCTCGCAACGAGCAGTACTTC. Translation gives CASSLRPPRNEQYF. This chain joins TRBV4-1 and TRBJ2-7; D remains unclear. Germline V gives CDR1 MGHRA, CDR2 YSYEKL. The CDR3 loop spans 14 amino acids. Trimming cost V 4 bases and J 5 bases, with 15 bases left between them.